This TCR beta chain was obtained from a study of blood T cell repertoires in COVID-19. Overall study context: There were acute and convalescent COVID-19 samples, and they came from the United States, Italy and Spain.

Researchers sorted participants into cohorts using their self-reported clinical history. The study counted Cohort 3 donors as recovered given two negative PCRs, clearance, or symptom resolution. Repertoires were generated with immunoSEQ multiplex PCR, while TCRdb's copy carries only in-frame clones and drops some. The repertoire consists of 250,000 or so clones, with roughly 88% occurring once and the leading ten covering approximately 2%. Germline V gives CDR1 SNHLY, CDR2 FYNNEI. V was pared by 7 bases and J by 4 bases, with 7 bases of the junction left unmatched. This CDR3 contains 14 residues. J is TRBJ2-1 and V is TRBV2; TRBD1 matches 7 bases. Sequencing used PBMCs or T cells enriched from blood (not recorded which). The receptor comes from a woman in her forties or fifties who had recovered from COVID-19. CDR3 sequence reads: CASNKQGPYNEQFF. The DNA for the CDR3 is TGTGCCAGCAACAAACAGGGGCCTTACAATGAGCAGTTCTTC.